This T cell receptor beta chain emerged from a study of T cells after yellow fever vaccination. Study at large: SMART-Seq v4 Ultra Low Input prepared the low-cell-number fractions.

CDR3 size: 15 residues. Between the trimmed V and J ends, which lost 5 bases and 5 bases, there was a span of 15 bases. CDR1 MNHEY and CDR2 SVGEGT come from the germline V gene. TCRdb itself ran the 5' RACE reads through MiXCR, one entry per CDR3 protein. The sample holds 200,000 to 300,000 distinct CDR3 sequences, roughly 6.8% seen once. This clonotype has more than one count but fewer than ten. Antigen: not known. Findings and caveats of the study: Most primary-vaccination clones reappeared after the booster (approximately 95% CD4, 88% CD8). Clonotypes appearing in both CD4 and CD8 compartments existed, and their share was small. Contamination of FACS-sorted repertoires by abundant clonotypes from the bulk population could occur.

This receptor was taken from a man aged 30 to 39 who received the YFV17D yellow fever vaccine. The rearrangement links TRBV6-2 or TRBV6-3 to TRBJ2-2, with D hard to call. Sequencing used CD4+ T cells sorted from PBMCs, obtained on the day of the yellow fever booster vaccination. The CDR3 sequence is CASSGGQSGTGELFF. The CDR3 DNA reads TGTGCCAGCAGTGGCGGCCAGAGTGGGACCGGGGAGCTGTTTTTT.